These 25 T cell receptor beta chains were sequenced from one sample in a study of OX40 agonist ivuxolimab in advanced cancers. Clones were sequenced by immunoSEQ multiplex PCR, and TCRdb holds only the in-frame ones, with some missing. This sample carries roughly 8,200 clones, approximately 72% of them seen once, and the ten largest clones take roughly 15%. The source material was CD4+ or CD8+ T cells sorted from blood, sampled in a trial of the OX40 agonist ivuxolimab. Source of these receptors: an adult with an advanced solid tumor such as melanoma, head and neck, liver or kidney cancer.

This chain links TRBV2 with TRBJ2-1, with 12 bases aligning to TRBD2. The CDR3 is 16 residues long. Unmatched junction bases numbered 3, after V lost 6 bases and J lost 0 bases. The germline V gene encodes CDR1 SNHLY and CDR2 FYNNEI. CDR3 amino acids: CASRLAGGLSYNEQFF. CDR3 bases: TGTGCCAGCAGACTAGCGGGGGGTCTCTCCTACAATGAGCAGTTCTTC. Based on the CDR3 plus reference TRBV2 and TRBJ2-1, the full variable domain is EPEVTQTPSHQVTQMGQEVILRCVPISNHLYFYWYRQILGQKVEFLVSFYNNEISEKSEIFDDQFSVERPDGSNFTLKIRSTKLEDSAMYFCASRLAGGLSYNEQFFGPGTRLTVL.

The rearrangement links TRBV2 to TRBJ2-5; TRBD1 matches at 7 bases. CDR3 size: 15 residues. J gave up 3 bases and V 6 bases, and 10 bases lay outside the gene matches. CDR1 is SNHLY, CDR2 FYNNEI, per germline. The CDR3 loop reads CASSPGSGGEETQYF. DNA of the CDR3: TGTGCCAGCAGCCCCGGGTCAGGGGGTGAAGAGACCCAGTACTTC.

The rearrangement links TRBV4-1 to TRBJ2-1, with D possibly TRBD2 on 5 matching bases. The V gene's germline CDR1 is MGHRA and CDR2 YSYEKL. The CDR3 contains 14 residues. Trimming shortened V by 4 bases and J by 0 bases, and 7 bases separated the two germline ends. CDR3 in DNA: TGCGCCAGCAGCCCCAGCGGCTCCTACAATGAGCAGTTCTTC. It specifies CASSPSGSYNEQFF.

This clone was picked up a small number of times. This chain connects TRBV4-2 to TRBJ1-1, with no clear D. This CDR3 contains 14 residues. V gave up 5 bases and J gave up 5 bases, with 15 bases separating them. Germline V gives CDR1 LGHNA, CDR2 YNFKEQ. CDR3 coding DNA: TGTGCCAGCAGCTTGAAAGAAGTTGGGACTGAAGCTTTCTTT. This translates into CASSLKEVGTEAFF.

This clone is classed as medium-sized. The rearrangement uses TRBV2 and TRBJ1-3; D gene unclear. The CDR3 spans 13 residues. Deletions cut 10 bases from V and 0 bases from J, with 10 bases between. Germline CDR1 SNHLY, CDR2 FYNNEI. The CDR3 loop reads CANKEDSGNTIYF. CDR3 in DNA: TGTGCCAATAAGGAGGACTCTGGAAACACCATATATTTT.

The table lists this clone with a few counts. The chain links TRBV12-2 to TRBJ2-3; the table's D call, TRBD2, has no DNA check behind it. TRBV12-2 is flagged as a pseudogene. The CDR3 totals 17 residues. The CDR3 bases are TGTGCAAGTCGCTTAGCCCCGCGGGGGGGTAGGACAGATACGCAGTATTTT. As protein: CASRLAPRGGRTDTQYF.

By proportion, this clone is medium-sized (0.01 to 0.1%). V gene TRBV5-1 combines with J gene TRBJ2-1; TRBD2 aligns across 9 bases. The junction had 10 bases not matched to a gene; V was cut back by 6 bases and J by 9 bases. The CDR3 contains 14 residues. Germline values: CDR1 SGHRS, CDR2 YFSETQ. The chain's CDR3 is CASTTGTSSPEQFF. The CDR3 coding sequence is TGCGCCAGCACTACCGGGACTAGCAGTCCTGAGCAGTTCTTC.

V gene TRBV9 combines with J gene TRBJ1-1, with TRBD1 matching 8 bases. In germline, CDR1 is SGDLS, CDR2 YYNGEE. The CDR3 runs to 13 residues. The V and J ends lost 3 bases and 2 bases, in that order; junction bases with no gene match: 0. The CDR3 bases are TGTGCCAGCAGCGCAGGGGGCAACACTGAAGCTTTCTTT. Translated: CASSAGGNTEAFF.

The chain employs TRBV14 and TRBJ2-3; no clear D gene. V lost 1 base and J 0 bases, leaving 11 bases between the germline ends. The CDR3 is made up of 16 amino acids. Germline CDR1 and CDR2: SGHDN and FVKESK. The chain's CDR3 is CASSQAETLSTDTQYF. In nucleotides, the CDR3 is TGTGCCAGCAGCCAAGCGGAGACCCTTAGCACAGATACGCAGTATTTT.

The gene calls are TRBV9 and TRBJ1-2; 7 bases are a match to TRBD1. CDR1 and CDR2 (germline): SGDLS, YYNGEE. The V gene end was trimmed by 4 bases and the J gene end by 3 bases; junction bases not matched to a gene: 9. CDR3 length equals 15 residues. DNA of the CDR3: TGTGCCAGCAGCCAACGGGACAGAGTCCACTATGGCTACACCTTC. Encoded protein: CASSQRDRVHYGYTF.

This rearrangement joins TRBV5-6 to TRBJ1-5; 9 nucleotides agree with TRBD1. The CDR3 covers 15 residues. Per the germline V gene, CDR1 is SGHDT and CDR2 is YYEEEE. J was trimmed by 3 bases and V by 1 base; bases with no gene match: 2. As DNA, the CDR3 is TGTGCCAGCAGCTTGACAGGGGGCTACAATCAGCCCCAGCATTTT. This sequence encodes CASSLTGGYNQPQHF.

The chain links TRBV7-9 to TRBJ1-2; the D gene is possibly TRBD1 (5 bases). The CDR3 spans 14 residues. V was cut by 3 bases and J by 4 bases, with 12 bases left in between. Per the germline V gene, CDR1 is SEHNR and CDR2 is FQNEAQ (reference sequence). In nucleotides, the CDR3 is TGTGCCAGCAGCTTCTCTGGGGACGCCTATGGCTACACCTTC. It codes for CASSFSGDAYGYTF.

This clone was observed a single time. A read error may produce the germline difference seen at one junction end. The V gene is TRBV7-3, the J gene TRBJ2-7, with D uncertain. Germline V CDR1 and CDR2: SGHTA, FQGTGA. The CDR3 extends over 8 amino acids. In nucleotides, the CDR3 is TGTGCCAGCAGACCTTCTTGGTTC. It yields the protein CASRPSWF.

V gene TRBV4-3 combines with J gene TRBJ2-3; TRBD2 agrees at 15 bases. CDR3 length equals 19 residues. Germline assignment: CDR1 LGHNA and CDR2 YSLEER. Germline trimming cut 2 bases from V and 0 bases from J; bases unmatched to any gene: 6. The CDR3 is CASSQSGLAGGRSTDTQYF. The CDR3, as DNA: TGCGCCAGCAGCCAATCGGGACTAGCGGGGGGCCGAAGCACAGATACGCAGTATTTT.

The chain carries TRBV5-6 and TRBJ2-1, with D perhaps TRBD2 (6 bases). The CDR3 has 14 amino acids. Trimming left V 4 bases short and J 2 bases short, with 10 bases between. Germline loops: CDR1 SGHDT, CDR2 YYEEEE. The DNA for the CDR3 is TGTGCCAGCAGCATCGGCGGGACCTACAATGAGCAGTTCTTC. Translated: CASSIGGTYNEQFF. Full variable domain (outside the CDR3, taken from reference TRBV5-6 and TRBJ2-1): DAGVTQSPTHLIKTRGQQVTLRCSPKSGHDTVSWYQQALGQGPQFIFQYYEEEERQRGNFPDRFSGHQFPNYSSELNVNALLLGDSALYLCASSIGGTYNEQFFGPGTRLTVL.

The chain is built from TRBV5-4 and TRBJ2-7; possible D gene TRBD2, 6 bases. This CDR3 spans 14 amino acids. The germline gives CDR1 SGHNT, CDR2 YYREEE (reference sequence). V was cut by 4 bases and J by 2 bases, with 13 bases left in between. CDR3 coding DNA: TGTGCCAGCAGCGTACGGGACTCAACCTACGAGCAGTACTTC. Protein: CASSVRDSTYEQYF.

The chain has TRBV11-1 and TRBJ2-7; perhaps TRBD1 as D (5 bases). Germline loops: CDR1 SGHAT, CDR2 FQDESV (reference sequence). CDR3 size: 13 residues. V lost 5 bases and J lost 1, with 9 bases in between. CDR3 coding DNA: TGTGCCAGCAGCGATGACAGATCCTACGAGCAGTACTTC. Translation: CASSDDRSYEQYF.

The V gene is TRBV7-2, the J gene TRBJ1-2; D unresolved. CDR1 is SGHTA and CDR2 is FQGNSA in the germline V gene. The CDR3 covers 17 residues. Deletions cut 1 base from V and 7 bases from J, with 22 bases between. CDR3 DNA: TGTGCCAGCAGCTTAGTTGAATGGTGGCAGCCAAAGATTGGCTACACCTTC. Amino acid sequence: CASSLVEWWQPKIGYTF.

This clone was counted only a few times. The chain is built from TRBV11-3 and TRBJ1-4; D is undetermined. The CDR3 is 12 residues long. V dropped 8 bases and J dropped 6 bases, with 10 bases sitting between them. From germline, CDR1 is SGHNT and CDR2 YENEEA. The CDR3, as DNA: TGTGCCAGCGCAGGCGCGGATGAAAAACTGTTTTTT. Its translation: CASAGADEKLFF.

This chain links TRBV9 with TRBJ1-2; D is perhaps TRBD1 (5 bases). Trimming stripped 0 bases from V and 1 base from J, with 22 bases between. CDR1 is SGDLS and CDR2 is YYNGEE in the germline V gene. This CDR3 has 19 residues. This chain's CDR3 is CASSVGSGTPLKYNYGYTF. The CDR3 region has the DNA TGTGCCAGCAGCGTAGGGTCAGGGACGCCCTTAAAGTATAACTATGGCTACACCTTC.

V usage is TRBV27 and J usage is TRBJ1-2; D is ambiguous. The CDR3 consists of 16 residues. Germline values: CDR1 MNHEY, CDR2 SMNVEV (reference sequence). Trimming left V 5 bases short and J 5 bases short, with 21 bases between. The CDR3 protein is CASSTSESQIQYGYTF. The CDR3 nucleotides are TGTGCCAGCAGTACCTCAGAGAGCCAGATACAATATGGCTACACCTTC.

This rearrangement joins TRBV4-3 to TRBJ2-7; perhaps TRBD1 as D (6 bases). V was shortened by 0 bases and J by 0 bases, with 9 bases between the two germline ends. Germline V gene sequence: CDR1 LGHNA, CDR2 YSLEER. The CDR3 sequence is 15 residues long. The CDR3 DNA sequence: TGCGCCAGCAGCCAAGATAGGGGGAACTCCTACGAGCAGTACTTC. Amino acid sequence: CASSQDRGNSYEQYF.

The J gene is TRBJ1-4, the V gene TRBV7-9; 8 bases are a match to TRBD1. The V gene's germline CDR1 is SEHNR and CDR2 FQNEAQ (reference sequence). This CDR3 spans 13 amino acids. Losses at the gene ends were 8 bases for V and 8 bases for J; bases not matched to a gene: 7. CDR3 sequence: CASGGTGGEKLFF. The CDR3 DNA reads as TGTGCCAGCGGAGGGACAGGCGGCGAAAAACTGTTTTTT.

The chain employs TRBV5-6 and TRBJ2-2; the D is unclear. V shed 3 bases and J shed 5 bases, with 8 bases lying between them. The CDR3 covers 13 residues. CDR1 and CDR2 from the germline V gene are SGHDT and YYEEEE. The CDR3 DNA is TGTGCCAGCAGCTCCTTATCGACCGGGGAGCTGTTTTTT. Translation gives CASSSLSTGELFF.

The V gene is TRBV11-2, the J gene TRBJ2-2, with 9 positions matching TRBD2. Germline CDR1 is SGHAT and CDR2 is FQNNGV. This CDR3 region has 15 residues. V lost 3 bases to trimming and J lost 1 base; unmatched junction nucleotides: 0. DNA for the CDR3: TGTGCCAGCAGCTTGCGGGGGGGGAACACCGGGGAGCTGTTTTTT. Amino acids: CASSLRGGNTGELFF.